A selection of T cell receptor beta chains follows, all from one sample in a study of cytomegalovirus exposure and HLA in healthy donors. TCRdb's table, derived via immunoSEQ multiplex PCR, lists solely in-frame clones and lacks some. Among about 140,000 clones listed, 84% were seen once. Sequencing input: PBMCs. Source of these receptors: a boy aged 2 to 9 in good health and CMV-seronegative. Both conserved end residues are part of each CDR3. A D gene is named only where the DNA matches it firmly. Rows give clone size only sometimes, using once, few, many, or a class for an expanded clone.

d_gene,v_gene,j_gene,abundance,CDR3nt,CDR3aa
TRBD1,TRBV6-6,TRBJ2-7,.,TGTGCCAGCAGTTACCCGACAGGGATCGCCTACGAGCAGTACTTC,CASSYPTGIAYEQYF
.,TRBV7-9,TRBJ2-7,.,TGTGCCAGCAGCTCAAATGTCTACGAGCAGTACTTC,CASSSNVYEQYF
.,TRBV11-2,TRBJ1-4,.,TGTGCCAGCAGCTTAGGCCCGGACAGTAATGAAAAACTGTTTTTT,CASSLGPDSNEKLFF
.,TRBV5-6,TRBJ2-3,once,TGTGCCAGCAGTCCCAACACAGATACGCAGTATTTT,CASSPNTDTQYF
.,TRBV28,TRBJ2-7,.,TGTGCCAGCATCCCGGGACTCCGAGCCTACGAGCAGTACTTC,CASIPGLRAYEQYF
.,TRBV19,TRBJ1-5,few,TGTGCCAGTAGTATAGAAGCGTGGAGGGTCGGTCAGCCCCAGCATTTT,CASSIEAWRVGQPQHF
TRBD1,TRBV5-1,TRBJ1-2,few,TGCGCCAGCAGCTTGGAGGGACGGGACAGGGGGCGAGGCTACACCTTC,CASSLEGRDRGRGYTF
.,TRBV11-1,TRBJ2-7,.,TGTGCCAGCAGCCCAGGGTTCTCCTACGAGCAGTACTTC,CASSPGFSYEQYF
.,TRBV6-5,TRBJ1-6,.,TGTGCCATTGGAGGGGCATATGGGAATTCACCCCTCCACTTT,CAIGGAYGNSPLHF
TRBD2,TRBV5-1,TRBJ2-1,.,TGCGCCAGCAGCGAAGCCGGGACTAGCGGGACTGAGCAGTTCTTC,CASSEAGTSGTEQFF
.,TRBV7-7,TRBJ2-3,.,TGTGCCAGCAGCCTAACAGCTACCACAGATACGCAGTATTTT,CASSLTATTDTQYF
.,TRBV7-9,TRBJ2-1,.,TGTGCCAGCAGCGAGGAAGCCGTATACAATGAGCAGTTCTTC,CASSEEAVYNEQFF
.,TRBV11-3,TRBJ1-2,.,TGTGCCAGCAGCCTCTACGGCGCGCGGAGCTATGGCTACACCTTC,CASSLYGARSYGYTF
.,TRBV9,TRBJ1-2,.,TGTGCCAGCGGCCCACGGGGGGGAAACTATGGCTACACCTTC,CASGPRGGNYGYTF
TRBD1,TRBV6-1,TRBJ2-3,once,TGTGCCAGCAGCTCCGGGACAGGGTACACAGATACGCAGTATTTT,CASSSGTGYTDTQYF
.,TRBV9,TRBJ2-7,.,TGTGCCAGCAGCGTTGACTATTCCTACGAGCAGTACTTC,CASSVDYSYEQYF
.,TRBV10-3,TRBJ2-2,.,TGTGCCATCGGGAATATAGGGGGAAACACCGGGGAGCTGTTTTTT,CAIGNIGGNTGELFF
TRBD1,TRBV7-2,TRBJ2-3,.,TGTGCCAGCAGCTTACAAGGACAGGGAACAGATACGCAGTATTTT,CASSLQGQGTDTQYF
.,TRBV20-1,TRBJ2-1,.,TGCAGTGCTGGTAAACTTGGTGAGCAGTTCTTC,CSAGKLGEQFF
.,TRBV19,TRBJ2-7,.,TGTGCCGGTAGGTCGACCACCGGAGACTACGAGCAGTACTTC,CAGRSTTGDYEQYF
TRBD1,TRBV6-6,TRBJ2-3,.,TGTGCCAGCGGCGATCAGGGGGCGATGGGAGATACGCAGTATTTT,CASGDQGAMGDTQYF
TRBD1,TRBV18,TRBJ1-6,.,TGTGCCAGCTCACCACGGACAGGGTCTGGTAATTCACCCCTCCACTTT,CASSPRTGSGNSPLHF
TRBD2,TRBV6-6,TRBJ2-7,.,TGTGCCAGCAGTTACTTCACGGCGGGGGTAATTCTGGAGCAGTACTTC,CASSYFTAGVILEQYF
TRBD1,TRBV4-3,TRBJ2-5,.,TGCGCCAGCAGCCAACGACAGGGGGCAGGAGAGACCCAGTACTTC,CASSQRQGAGETQYF
.,TRBV18,TRBJ2-7,.,TGTGCCAGCTCACCGCCGGGACTCGCCGAGCAGTACTTC,CASSPPGLAEQYF
.,TRBV6-5,TRBJ2-7,.,TGTGCCAGCAGACTTACCGTATCGCTTTACGAGCAGTACTTC,CASRLTVSLYEQYF
.,TRBV19,TRBJ1-1,.,TGTGCCAGTAGCCATGTTGTCGCAGACACTGAAGCTTTCTTT,CASSHVVADTEAFF